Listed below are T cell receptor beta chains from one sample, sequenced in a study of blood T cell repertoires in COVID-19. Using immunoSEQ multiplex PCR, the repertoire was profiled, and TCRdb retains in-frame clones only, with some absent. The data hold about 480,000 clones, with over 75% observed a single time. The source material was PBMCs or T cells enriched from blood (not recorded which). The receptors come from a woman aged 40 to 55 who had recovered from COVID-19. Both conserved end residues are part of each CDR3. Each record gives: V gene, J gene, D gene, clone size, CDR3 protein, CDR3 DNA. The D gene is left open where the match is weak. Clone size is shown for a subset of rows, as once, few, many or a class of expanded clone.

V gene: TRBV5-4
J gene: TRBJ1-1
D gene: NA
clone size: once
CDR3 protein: CASTPSPGWTEAFF
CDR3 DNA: TGTGCCAGCACCCCATCCCCAGGGTGGACTGAAGCTTTCTTT

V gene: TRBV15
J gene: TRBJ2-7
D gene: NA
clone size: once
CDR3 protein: CATSRGHGYEQYF
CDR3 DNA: TGTGCCACCAGCAGAGGACACGGCTACGAGCAGTACTTC

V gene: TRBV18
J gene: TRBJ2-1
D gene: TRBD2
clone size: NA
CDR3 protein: CASSPNAPTSGHNEQFF
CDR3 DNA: TGTGCCAGCTCACCAAATGCCCCCACTAGCGGGCACAATGAGCAGTTCTTC

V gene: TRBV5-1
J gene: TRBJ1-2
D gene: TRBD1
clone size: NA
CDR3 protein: CASSSTGTEVGYTF
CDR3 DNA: TGCGCCAGCAGCTCGACCGGGACAGAGGTTGGCTACACCTTC

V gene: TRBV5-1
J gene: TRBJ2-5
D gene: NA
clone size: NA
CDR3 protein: CASSLAGLRETQYF
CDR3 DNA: TGCGCCAGCAGCTTGGCCGGGTTAAGAGAGACCCAGTACTTC

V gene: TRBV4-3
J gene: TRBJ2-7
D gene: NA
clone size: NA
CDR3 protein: CASSQDSKSYEQYF
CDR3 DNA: TGCGCCAGCAGCCAAGATAGTAAGAGCTACGAGCAGTACTTC

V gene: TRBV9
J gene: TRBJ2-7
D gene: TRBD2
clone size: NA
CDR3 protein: CASSVDASGREQYF
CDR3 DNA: TGTGCCAGCAGCGTAGATGCTAGCGGGAGAGAGCAGTACTTC

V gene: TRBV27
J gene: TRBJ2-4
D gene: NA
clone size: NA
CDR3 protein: CASRPGTKLAKNIQYF
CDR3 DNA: TGTGCCAGCCGCCCCGGGACAAAACTAGCCAAAAACATTCAGTACTTC

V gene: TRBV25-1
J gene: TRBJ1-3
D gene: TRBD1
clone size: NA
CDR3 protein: CASRSSGGGGNTIYF
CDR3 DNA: TGTGCCAGCAGGTCATCAGGGGGCGGTGGAAACACCATATATTTT

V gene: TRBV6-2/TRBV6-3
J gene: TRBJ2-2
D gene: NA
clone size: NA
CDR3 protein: CASSTTGRTSNTGELFF
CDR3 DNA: TGTGCCAGCAGCACCACAGGGCGAACGTCTAACACCGGGGAGCTGTTTTTT

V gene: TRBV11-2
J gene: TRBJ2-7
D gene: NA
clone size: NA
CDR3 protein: CASSLRGGRSSYEQYF
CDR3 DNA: TGTGCCAGCAGCTTAAGGGGCGGAAGGAGCTCCTACGAGCAGTACTTC

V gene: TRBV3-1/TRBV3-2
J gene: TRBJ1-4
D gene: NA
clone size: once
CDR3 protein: CASSQEKGVEKLFF
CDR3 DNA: TGTGCCAGCAGCCAAGAGAAAGGGGTTGAAAAACTGTTTTTT

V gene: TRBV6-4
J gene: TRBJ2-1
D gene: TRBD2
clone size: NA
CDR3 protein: CASSGTSVGEQFF
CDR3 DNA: TGTGCCAGCAGTGGTACTAGCGTGGGTGAGCAGTTCTTC

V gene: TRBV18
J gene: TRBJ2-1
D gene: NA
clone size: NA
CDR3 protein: CASSARNEQFF
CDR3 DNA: TGTGCCAGCTCCGCGCGGAATGAGCAGTTCTTC

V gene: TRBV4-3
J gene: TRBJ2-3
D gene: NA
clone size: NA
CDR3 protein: CASSQESPLDTQYF
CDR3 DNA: TGCGCCAGCAGCCAAGAGAGCCCCCTGGATACGCAGTATTTT